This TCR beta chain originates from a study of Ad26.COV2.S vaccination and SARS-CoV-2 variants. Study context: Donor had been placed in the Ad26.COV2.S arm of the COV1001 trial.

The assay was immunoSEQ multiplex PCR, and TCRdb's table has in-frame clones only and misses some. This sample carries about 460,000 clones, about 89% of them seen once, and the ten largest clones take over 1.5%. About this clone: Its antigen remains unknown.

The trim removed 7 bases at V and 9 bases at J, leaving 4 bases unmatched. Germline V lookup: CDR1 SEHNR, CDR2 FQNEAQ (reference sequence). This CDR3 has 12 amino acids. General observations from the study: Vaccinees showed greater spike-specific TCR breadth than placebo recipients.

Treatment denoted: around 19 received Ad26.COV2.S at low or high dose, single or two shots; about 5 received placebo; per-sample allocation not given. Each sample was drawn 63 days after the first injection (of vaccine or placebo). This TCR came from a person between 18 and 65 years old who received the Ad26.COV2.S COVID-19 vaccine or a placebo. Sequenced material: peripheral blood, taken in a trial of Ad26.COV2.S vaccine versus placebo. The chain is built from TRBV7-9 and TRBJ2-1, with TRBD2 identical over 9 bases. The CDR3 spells CASTSTSGEQFF. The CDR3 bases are TGTGCCAGCACTTCGACTAGCGGTGAGCAGTTCTTC. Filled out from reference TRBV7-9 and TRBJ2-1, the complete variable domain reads DTGVSQNPRHKITKRGQNVTFRCDPISEHNRLYWYRQTLGQGPEFLTYFQNEAQLEKSRLLSDRFSAERPKGSFSTLEIQRTEQGDSAMYLCASTSTSGEQFFGPGTRLTVL.